This T cell receptor (beta chain) was sequenced for a study of blood T cells in healthy people across ages. Points from the study as a whole: Researchers report that TCR beta diversity correlated strongly with naive T cell percentage. Donor CMV status, an unknown factor, possibly confounded changes in expanded clonotypes.

A second PCR, run for about 7 to 12 cycles, used a sample-barcoded 5' primer plus a J-beta primer mix. Every cDNA molecule bore a tag from a template-switch adaptor containing 12 random nucleotides. Using its own MiXCR run on the 5' RACE reads, TCRdb lists one record per CDR3 protein. The sample comprises about 1,000,000 distinct CDR3 sequences, under 55% of which are singletons, and approximately 17% rests with the top ten. Total RNA was extracted at no less than 6 micrograms per sample. On this clonotype: The antigen remains undetermined.

The V gene lost 0 bases and the J gene lost 10 bases, with 3 bases spanning the gap. Per the germline V gene, CDR1 is SGHAT and CDR2 is FQNNGV. The CDR3 has 10 amino acids. J is TRBJ1-1 and V is TRBV11-2; D is unclear. This sequence was found in an older woman in good health. The material sequenced was blood. The CDR3 DNA reads as TGTGCCAGCAGCTTAGATGGAGCTTTCTTT. Residues: CASSLDGAFF.